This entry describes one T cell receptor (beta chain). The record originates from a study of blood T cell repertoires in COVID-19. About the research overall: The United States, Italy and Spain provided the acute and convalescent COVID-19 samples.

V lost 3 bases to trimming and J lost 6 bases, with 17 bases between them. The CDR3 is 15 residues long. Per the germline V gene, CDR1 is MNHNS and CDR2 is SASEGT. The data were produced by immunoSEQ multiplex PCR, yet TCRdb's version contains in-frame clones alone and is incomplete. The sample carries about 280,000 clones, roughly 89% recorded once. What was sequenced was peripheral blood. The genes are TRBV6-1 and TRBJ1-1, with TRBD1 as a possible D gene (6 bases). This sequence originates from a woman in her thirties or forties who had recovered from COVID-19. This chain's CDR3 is CASSDRSAWGPEAFF. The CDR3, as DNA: TGTGCCAGCAGTGATAGATCAGCTTGGGGGCCTGAAGCTTTCTTT.